The next 17 T cell receptor beta chains were all read from a single sample in a study of blood T cell repertoires in COVID-19. Clones were read by immunoSEQ multiplex PCR, and TCRdb kept only the in-frame ones, dropping some. The sample yields tens of thousands of clones, about 88% seen once. Material for sequencing was peripheral blood. The receptor set was obtained from a woman older than 75 with acute or convalescent COVID-19.

This chain connects TRBV19 to TRBJ2-6, with TRBD1 matching 9 bases. After removal of 7 bases from V and 3 bases from J, the junction contained 4 bases not matched to a gene. CDR3 length: 15 residues. Germline CDR1 LNHDA, CDR2 SQIVND (reference sequence). This chain's CDR3 is CASTRDRDGANVLTF. The CDR3, as DNA: TGTGCCAGTACCAGGGACAGGGATGGGGCCAACGTCCTGACTTTC.

The V gene is TRBV5-1, the J gene TRBJ1-3; D is unresolved. The CDR3 is 17 amino acids. Germline V gene data show CDR1 as SGHRS and CDR2 as YFSETQ. V was cut by 0 bases and J by 0 bases, with 13 bases left in between. DNA of the CDR3: TGCGCCAGCAGCTTGGACGGTCCCTCAAGCTCTGGAAACACCATATATTTT. Residues: CASSLDGPSSSGNTIYF.

As DNA, the CDR3 is TGCGCCAGCAGCCCGGCGACGGGGGGCGTATCAACTAATGAAAAACTGTTTTTT. Translating gives CASSPATGGVSTNEKLFF. The J gene is TRBJ1-4, the V gene TRBV5-1, with TRBD1 as a possible D gene (6 bases). CDR1 is SGHRS, CDR2 YFSETQ, per germline. With 4 bases removed from V and 0 bases from J, the gap between germline ends came to 19 bases. This CDR3 is built from 18 residues.

The DNA for the CDR3 is TGCGCCAGCAGCCAAGTCGGGTCAGGACAGCAAGAGACCCAGTACTTC. Translated: CASSQVGSGQQETQYF. The chain joins TRBV4-1 to TRBJ2-5, with a weak D call TRBD1 (6 bases). Germline loops: CDR1 MGHRA, CDR2 YSYEKL. The V end was cut by 1 base, the J end by 2 bases, with 14 bases between. This CDR3 has 16 residues.

The rearrangement joins TRBV5-6 to TRBJ1-2; D possibly corresponds to TRBD1 (6 bases). Trimming stripped 4 bases from V and 3 bases from J, with 22 bases between. The germline CDR1 and CDR2 sequences are SGHDT and YYEEEE. The CDR3 has 17 amino acids. CDR3 loop: CASSRRGGYPSDYGYTF. The CDR3, as DNA: TGTGCCAGCAGCCGAAGGGGGGGGTACCCGAGCGACTATGGCTACACCTTC.

This clone is a singleton in its sample. This rearrangement joins TRBV6-1 to TRBJ2-7; a weak D match, TRBD2 (6 bases). This CDR3 spans 17 amino acids. CDR1 MNHNS and CDR2 SASEGT come from the germline V gene. V was shortened by 4 bases and J by 0 bases, with 19 bases between the two germline ends. CDR3 amino acids: CASSATPGYGSSYEQYF. The CDR3 DNA sequence: TGTGCCAGCAGTGCCACCCCAGGCTACGGGAGCTCCTACGAGCAGTACTTC.

This sequence joins TRBV28 and TRBJ1-1; tentative D call: TRBD1 (6 bases). Per the germline V gene, CDR1 is MDHEN and CDR2 is SYDVKM. With 6 bases removed from V and 7 bases from J, the gap between germline ends came to 15 bases. CDR3 length: 13 residues. CDR3 residues: CASRRTGLDEAFF. CDR3 coding DNA: TGTGCCAGCAGACGTACAGGGCTAGATGAAGCTTTCTTT.

The chain has TRBV5-3 and TRBJ1-5, with 7 bases matching TRBD1. TRBV5-3 is marked as an open reading frame, function uncertain. The J segment lost 5 bases and the V segment lost 1 base, leaving 15 bases of the junction unmatched. This CDR3 region has 18 residues. Here the CDR3 reads CARSLRGSSGGAHQPQHF. The CDR3, as DNA: TGTGCCAGAAGCTTGAGGGGAAGCTCAGGGGGTGCACATCAGCCCCAGCATTTT.

V is TRBV7-3 and J is TRBJ1-1, with TRBD1 matching over 7 bases. The CDR3 contains 13 residues. The germline gives CDR1 SGHTA, CDR2 FQGTGA. V was clipped by 5 bases and J by 5 bases; unmatched bases: 5. CDR3 DNA: TGTGCCAGCAGCCGAGACAGGGAAACTGAAGCTTTCTTT. Translating it yields CASSRDRETEAFF.

This clone was seen a handful of times. The chain employs TRBV6-1 and TRBJ1-4; unclear D gene. V was shortened by 2 bases and J by 6 bases, with 13 bases between the two germline ends. CDR3 length: 15 residues. Germline V CDR1 and CDR2: MNHNS, SASEGT. CDR3 bases: TGTGCCAGCAGTGAATCAGGAGGTGGTTATGAAAAACTGTTTTTT. This sequence encodes CASSESGGGYEKLFF.

V usage is TRBV6-5 and J usage is TRBJ1-5, with 7 bases identical to TRBD1. The V and J ends lost 6 bases and 3 bases, in that order; junction bases with no gene match: 8. The germline gives CDR1 MNHEY, CDR2 SVGAGI. The CDR3 spans 15 residues. This CDR3 reads CASRTTGANNQPQHF. The CDR3 DNA reads TGTGCCAGCAGGACTACAGGGGCAAACAATCAGCCCCAGCATTTT.

The V and J genes are TRBV18 and TRBJ2-3, with D possibly TRBD1 on 6 matching bases. The CDR3 covers 15 residues. Deletions cut 3 bases from V and 2 bases from J, with 12 bases between. In germline, CDR1 is KGHSH, CDR2 LQKENI. CDR3 DNA: TGTGCCAGCTCACCCCGGGACATCAACACAGATACGCAGTATTTT. Protein: CASSPRDINTDTQYF.

The table lists this clone with a count of one. The rearrangement joins TRBV2 to TRBJ1-1, with 9 nucleotides matching TRBD1. The ends lost 4 bases at V and 1 base at J; junction bases unmatched: 7. The CDR3 length is 16 residues. The V gene's germline CDR1 is SNHLY and CDR2 FYNNEI. Written as DNA, the CDR3 is TGTGCCAGCAGTGCCGTTCACAGGGGGCGGAACACTGAAGCTTTCTTT. Translated, it gives CASSAVHRGRNTEAFF.

The chain carries TRBV18 and TRBJ2-1; 8 bases are shared with TRBD2. The CDR3 contains 16 residues. Germline values: CDR1 KGHSH, CDR2 LQKENI. The V and J ends lost 2 bases and 8 bases, in that order; junction bases with no gene match: 11. The CDR3 DNA reads as TGTGCCAGCTCACCAGGTCTGGCGGGAGGAGGCTATGAGCAGTTCTTC. Amino acid sequence: CASSPGLAGGGYEQFF.

This chain connects TRBV5-6 to TRBJ2-1; D is possibly TRBD1 (6 bases). The CDR3 is made up of 16 amino acids. CDR1 and CDR2 (germline): SGHDT, YYEEEE. V was trimmed by 1 base and J by 0 bases, leaving 11 bases between them. In DNA form, the CDR3 reads TGTGCCAGCAGCTTGTATGGACAGAGCTCCTACAATGAGCAGTTCTTC. Protein sequence: CASSLYGQSSYNEQFF.

J is TRBJ2-7 and V is TRBV12-3 or TRBV12-4, with 10 bases identical to TRBD2. This CDR3 contains 13 residues. Trimming at V came to 5 bases and at J to 4 bases, leaving 2 bases not matched to a gene. The CDR3 DNA reads TGTGCCAGCAGTCGTAGCGGGAGGTACGAGCAGTACTTC. Amino acids: CASSRSGRYEQYF.

The chain carries TRBV7-9 and TRBJ2-7; TRBD1 matches 8 bases. The length of the CDR3 is 13 residues. From germline, CDR1 is SEHNR and CDR2 FQNEAQ (reference sequence). Trimming at V came to 3 bases and at J to 6 bases, leaving 4 bases not matched to a gene. CDR3: CASSFWDRPEQYF. CDR3 DNA sequence: TGTGCCAGCAGCTTCTGGGACAGGCCCGAGCAGTACTTC.